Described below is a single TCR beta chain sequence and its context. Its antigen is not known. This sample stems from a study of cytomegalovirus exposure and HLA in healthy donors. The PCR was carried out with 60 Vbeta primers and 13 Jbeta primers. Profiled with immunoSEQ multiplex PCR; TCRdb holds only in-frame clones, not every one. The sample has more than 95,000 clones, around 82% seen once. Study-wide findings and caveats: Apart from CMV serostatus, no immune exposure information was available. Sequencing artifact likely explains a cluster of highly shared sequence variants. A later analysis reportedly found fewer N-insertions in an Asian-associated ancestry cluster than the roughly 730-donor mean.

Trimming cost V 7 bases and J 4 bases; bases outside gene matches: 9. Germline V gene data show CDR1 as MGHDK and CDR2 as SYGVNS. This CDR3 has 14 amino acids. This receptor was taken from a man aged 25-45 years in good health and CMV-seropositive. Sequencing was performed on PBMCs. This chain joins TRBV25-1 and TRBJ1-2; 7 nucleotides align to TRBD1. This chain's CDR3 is CASTPGTAFYGYTF. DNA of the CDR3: TGTGCCAGCACCCCCGGGACAGCTTTCTATGGCTACACCTTC.